This paragraph reports one T cell receptor (beta chain). The antigen is not known. Because it lacks the conserved phenylalanine or tryptophan at the end, this CDR3 is likely a read error. The sample belongs to a study of tumor and adjacent non-tumor tissue in lung cancer. Study in general: There were around eleven adenocarcinoma, a couple of squamous cell carcinoma and 1 small cell lung cancer cases. Whole-study findings and limits: Significantly higher TCR diversity was found in tumor than normal lung.

Three rounds of nested PCR, following a modified ARM-PCR protocol, produced the TCRbeta library. MiXCR was run by TCRdb on the multiplex PCR reads, yielding one entry per CDR3 protein. The table has some 80,000 distinct CDR3 sequences, around 70% seen once. The germline CDR1 and CDR2 sequences are LGHNA and YNFKEQ. The CDR3 runs 18 residues. The template was RNA from unsorted bulk tissue. J is TRBJ1-6 and V is TRBV4-2; the D is unclear. The sequence derives from a woman between 40 and 50 years old with non-small cell lung cancer. Sequenced material: lung tumor tissue. As DNA, the CDR3 is TGTGCCAGCAGCCAAGATCCCCCGGCGGGGTTGGGTAATTTACCCCTCCACTCT. It yields the protein CASSQDPPAGLGNLPLHS.